This T cell receptor beta chain was documented in a study of post-analysis software for immune sequencing data. Study-level background: Both relapsing-remitting and secondary progressive multiple sclerosis featured among the disease courses, as did progressive-relapsing multiple sclerosis.

General study points: The normalized Chao1 diversity of multiple sclerosis patients was significantly lower than that of controls.

This clonotype was counted only a few times. Its target is not known. cDNA libraries of TCR beta carried unique molecular identifiers. Via MiXCR, TCRdb re-called the PCR reads, giving one row per CDR3 protein. The profile shows 450,000 to 650,000 distinct CDR3 sequences, roughly 46% of them singletons. What was sequenced was blood. The clonotype originates from a girl aged 10 to 17 with multiple sclerosis.

CDR3 DNA sequence: TGTGCCAGCAGTCGCCCTGGGGTCGGCAATCAGCCCCAGCATTTT. The encoded protein is CASSRPGVGNQPQHF. The chain is built from TRBV12-3 or TRBV12-4 and TRBJ1-5; D call uncertain. The V gene lost 5 bases and the J gene lost 2 bases, with 13 bases spanning the gap. There are 15 residues in the CDR3.